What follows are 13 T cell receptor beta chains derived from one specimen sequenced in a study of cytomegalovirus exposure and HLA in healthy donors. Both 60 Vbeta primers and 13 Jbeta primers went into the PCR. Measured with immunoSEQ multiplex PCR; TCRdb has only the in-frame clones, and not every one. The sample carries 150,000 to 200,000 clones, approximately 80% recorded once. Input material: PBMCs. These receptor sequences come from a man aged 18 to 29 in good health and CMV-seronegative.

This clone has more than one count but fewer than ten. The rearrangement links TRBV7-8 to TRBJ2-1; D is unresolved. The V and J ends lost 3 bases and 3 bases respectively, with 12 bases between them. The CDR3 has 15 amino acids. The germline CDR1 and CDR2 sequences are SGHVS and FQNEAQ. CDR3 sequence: CASSFERAVYNEQFF. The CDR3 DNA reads TGTGCCAGCAGCTTCGAGCGAGCCGTCTACAATGAGCAGTTCTTC. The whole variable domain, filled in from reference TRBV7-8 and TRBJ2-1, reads GAGVSQSPRYKVAKRGQDVALRCDPISGHVSLFWYQQALGQGPEFLTYFQNEAQLDKSGLPSDRFFAERPEGSVSTLKIQRTQQEDSAVYLCASSFERAVYNEQFFGPGTRLTVL.

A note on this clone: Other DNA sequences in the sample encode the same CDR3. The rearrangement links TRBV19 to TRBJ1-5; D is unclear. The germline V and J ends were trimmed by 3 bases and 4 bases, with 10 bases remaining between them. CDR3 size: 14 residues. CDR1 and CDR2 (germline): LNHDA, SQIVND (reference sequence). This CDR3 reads CASSILGGNQPQHF. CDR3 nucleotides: TGTGCCAGTAGTATTCTAGGCGGAAATCAGCCCCAGCATTTT.

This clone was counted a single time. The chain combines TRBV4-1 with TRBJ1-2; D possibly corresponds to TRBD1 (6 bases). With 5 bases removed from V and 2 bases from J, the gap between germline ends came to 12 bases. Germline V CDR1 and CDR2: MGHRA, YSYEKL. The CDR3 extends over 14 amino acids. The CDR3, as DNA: TGCGCCAGCAGCACAGGGACGGGGAACTATGGCTACACCTTC. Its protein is CASSTGTGNYGYTF.

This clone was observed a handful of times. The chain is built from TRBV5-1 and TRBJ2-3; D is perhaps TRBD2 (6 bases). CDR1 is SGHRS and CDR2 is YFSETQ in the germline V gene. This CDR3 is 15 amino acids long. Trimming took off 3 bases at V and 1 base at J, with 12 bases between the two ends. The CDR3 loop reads CASSSAGSGTDTQYF. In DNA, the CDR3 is TGCGCCAGCAGCTCGGCGGGATCAGGCACAGATACGCAGTATTTT.

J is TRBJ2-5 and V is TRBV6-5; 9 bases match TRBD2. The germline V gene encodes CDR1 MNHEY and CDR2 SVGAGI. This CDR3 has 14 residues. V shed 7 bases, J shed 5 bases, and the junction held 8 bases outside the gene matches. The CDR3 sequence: CASTSSGAGETQYF. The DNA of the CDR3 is TGTGCCAGCACATCTAGCGGGGCGGGGGAGACCCAGTACTTC.

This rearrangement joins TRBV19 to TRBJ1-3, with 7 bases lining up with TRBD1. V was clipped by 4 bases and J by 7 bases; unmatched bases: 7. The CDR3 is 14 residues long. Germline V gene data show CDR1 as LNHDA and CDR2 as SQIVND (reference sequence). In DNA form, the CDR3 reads TGTGCCAGTAGTACGACAGGGTCGTCGAACACCATATATTTT. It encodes CASSTTGSSNTIYF.

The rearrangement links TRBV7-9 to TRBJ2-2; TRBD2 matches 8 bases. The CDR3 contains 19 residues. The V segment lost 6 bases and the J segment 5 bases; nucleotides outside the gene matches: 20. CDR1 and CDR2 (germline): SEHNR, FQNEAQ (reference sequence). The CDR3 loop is CASRGWVFSSGRYTGELFF. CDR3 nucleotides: TGTGCCAGCAGAGGGTGGGTGTTCAGCAGCGGGAGATATACCGGGGAGCTGTTTTTT.

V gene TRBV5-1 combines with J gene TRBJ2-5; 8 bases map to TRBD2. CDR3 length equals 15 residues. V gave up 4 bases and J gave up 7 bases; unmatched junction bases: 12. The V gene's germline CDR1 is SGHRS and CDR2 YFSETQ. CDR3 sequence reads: CASSATSGGAGTQYF. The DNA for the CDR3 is TGCGCCAGCAGCGCTACTAGCGGCGGAGCGGGGACCCAGTACTTC.

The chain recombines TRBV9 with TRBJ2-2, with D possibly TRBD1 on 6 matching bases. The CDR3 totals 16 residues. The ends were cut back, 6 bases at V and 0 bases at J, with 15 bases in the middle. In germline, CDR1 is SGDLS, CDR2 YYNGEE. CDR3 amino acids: CASTSSGTPNTGELFF. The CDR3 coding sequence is TGTGCCAGCACCTCTTCCGGGACACCGAACACCGGGGAGCTGTTTTTT.

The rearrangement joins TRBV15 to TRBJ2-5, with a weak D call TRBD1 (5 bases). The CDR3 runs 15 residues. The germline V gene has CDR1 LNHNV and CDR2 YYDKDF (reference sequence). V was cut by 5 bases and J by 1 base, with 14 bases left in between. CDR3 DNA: TGTGCCACCAGCCTTCGACACGACAGCCAAGAGACCCAGTACTTC. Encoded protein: CATSLRHDSQETQYF.

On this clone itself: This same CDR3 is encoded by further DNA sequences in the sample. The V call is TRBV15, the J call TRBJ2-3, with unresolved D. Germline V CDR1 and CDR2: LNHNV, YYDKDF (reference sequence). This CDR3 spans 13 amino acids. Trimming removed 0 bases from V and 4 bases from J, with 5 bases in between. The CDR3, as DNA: TGTGCCACCAGCAGAGATCCCGCAGATACGCAGTATTTT. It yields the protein CATSRDPADTQYF.

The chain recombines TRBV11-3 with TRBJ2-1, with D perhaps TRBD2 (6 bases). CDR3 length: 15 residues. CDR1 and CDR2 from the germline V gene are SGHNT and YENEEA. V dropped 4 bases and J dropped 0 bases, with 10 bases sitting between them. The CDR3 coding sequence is TGTGCCAGCAGCTGGGGGAGGAGCTCCTACAATGAGCAGTTCTTC. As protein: CASSWGRSSYNEQFF.

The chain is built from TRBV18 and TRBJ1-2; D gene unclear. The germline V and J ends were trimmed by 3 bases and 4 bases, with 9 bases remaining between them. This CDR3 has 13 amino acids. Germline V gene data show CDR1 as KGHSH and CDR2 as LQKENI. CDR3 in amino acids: CASSPAGAYGYTF. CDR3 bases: TGTGCCAGCTCACCTGCAGGCGCCTATGGCTACACCTTC.